Presented here are 10 T cell receptor beta chains from one specimen sequenced in a study of T cell changes during pregnancy in multiple sclerosis. The table came from immunoSEQ multiplex PCR; TCRdb's copy has only in-frame clones and leaves some out. Of tens of thousands of clones listed, roughly nine tenths were seen once; the top ten hold about 0.43%. Specimen: CD4+ T cells from peripheral blood mononuclear cells, collected in the third trimester of pregnancy. The source of these receptors is a female donor in good health, enrolled as a control in a pregnancy study.

The rearrangement links TRBV18 to TRBJ2-6, with D possibly TRBD1 on 6 matching bases. V was clipped by 5 bases and J by 2 bases, with 13 bases between them. Per the germline V gene, CDR1 is KGHSH and CDR2 is LQKENI. CDR3 length: 16 residues. The CDR3 DNA sequence: TGTGCCAGCTCAGCTCAGGGGTTGGCTGGGGCCAACGTCCTGACTTTC. It specifies CASSAQGLAGANVLTF.

Notes on this clone: The sample has other DNA sequences that encode this CDR3 too. The gene calls are TRBV18 and TRBJ2-5; no firm D call. Germline values: CDR1 KGHSH, CDR2 LQKENI. The CDR3 spans 12 residues. V was trimmed by 6 bases and J by 2 bases, leaving 7 bases between them. For the CDR3, the DNA is TGTGCCAGCTCCGGGTCTCAAGAGACCCAGTACTTC. Translation gives CASSGSQETQYF.

This clone showed up just once. This chain links TRBV19 with TRBJ2-7; D is perhaps TRBD2 (5 bases). Per germline, CDR1 LNHDA and CDR2 SQIVND (reference sequence). Trimming removed 4 bases at V and 3 bases at J, with 10 bases between. This CDR3 contains 13 residues. CDR3 protein: CASSSSGNYEQYF. In DNA, the CDR3 is TGTGCCAGTAGTAGTTCCGGGAACTACGAGCAGTACTTC.

The chain recombines TRBV7-2 with TRBJ2-3; 9 bases map to TRBD2. Germline V gene data show CDR1 as SGHTA and CDR2 as FQGNSA. V gave up 2 bases and J gave up 6 bases; unmatched junction bases: 0. The CDR3 runs to 13 residues. CDR3 coding DNA: TGTGCCAGCAGCTTAACTAGCGGGGATACGCAGTATTTT. Its translation: CASSLTSGDTQYF.

This chain uses TRBV28 with TRBJ1-1; weak D call: TRBD1 (5 bases). The V gene lost 4 bases and the J gene lost 7 bases, with 13 bases spanning the gap. This CDR3 is 13 amino acids long. Germline loops: CDR1 MDHEN, CDR2 SYDVKM. The CDR3 protein is CASSYVVQGEAFF. In nucleotides, the CDR3 is TGTGCCAGCAGTTACGTCGTTCAGGGTGAAGCTTTCTTT.

V usage is TRBV25-1 and J usage is TRBJ2-1; TRBD2 agrees at 8 bases. The germline V gene has CDR1 MGHDK and CDR2 SYGVNS. The J segment lost 0 bases and the V segment lost 7 bases, leaving 5 bases of the junction unmatched. The CDR3 contains 15 residues. DNA for the CDR3: TGTGCCAGCATCCCGAGCGGGAGCTCCTACAATGAGCAGTTCTTC. Encoded protein: CASIPSGSSYNEQFF.

V gene TRBV6-5 combines with J gene TRBJ1-5; 10 bases agree with TRBD1. Germline V gene sequence: CDR1 MNHEY, CDR2 SVGAGI. This CDR3 contains 15 residues. Losses at the gene ends were 5 bases for V and 9 bases for J; bases not matched to a gene: 10. The CDR3 coding sequence is TGTGCCAGCAGTCCGGTGACAGGGGGCGGTGGGCCCCAGCATTTT. It is translated as CASSPVTGGGGPQHF.

The chain joins TRBV15 to TRBJ2-7; possibly TRBD1 for D (5 bases). CDR1 is LNHNV and CDR2 is YYDKDF in the germline V gene (reference sequence). Trimming left V 1 base short and J 0 bases short, with 10 bases between. CDR3 size: 15 residues. The CDR3 loop is CATSRGDRSSYEQYF. CDR3 DNA sequence: TGTGCCACCAGCAGAGGTGACAGATCCTCCTACGAGCAGTACTTC. Full variable domain (outside the CDR3, taken from reference TRBV15 and TRBJ2-7): DAMVIQNPRYQVTQFGKPVTLSCSQTLNHNVMYWYQQKSSQAPKLLFHYYDKDFNNEADTPDNFQSRRPNTSFCFLDIRSPGLGDTAMYLCATSRGDRSSYEQYFGPGTRLTVT.

CDR3 residues: CASSLQGPVGETQYF. The CDR3 DNA sequence: TGTGCCAGCAGCTTACAGGGTCCCGTGGGGGAGACCCAGTACTTC. This chain links TRBV7-9 with TRBJ2-5, with TRBD1 as a possible D gene (5 bases). V was pared by 2 bases and J by 5 bases, with 15 bases between. Germline CDR1 SEHNR, CDR2 FQNEAQ (reference sequence). This CDR3 is built from 15 residues.

The V gene is TRBV4-2, the J gene TRBJ2-3; D may be TRBD2 (7 bases). The V and J ends lost 0 bases and 4 bases respectively, with 11 bases between them. Germline CDR1 LGHNA, CDR2 YNFKEQ. This CDR3 has 15 amino acids. This CDR3 is CASSQEGGAADTQYF. The DNA of the CDR3 is TGTGCCAGCAGCCAAGAAGGGGGGGCCGCAGATACGCAGTATTTT.